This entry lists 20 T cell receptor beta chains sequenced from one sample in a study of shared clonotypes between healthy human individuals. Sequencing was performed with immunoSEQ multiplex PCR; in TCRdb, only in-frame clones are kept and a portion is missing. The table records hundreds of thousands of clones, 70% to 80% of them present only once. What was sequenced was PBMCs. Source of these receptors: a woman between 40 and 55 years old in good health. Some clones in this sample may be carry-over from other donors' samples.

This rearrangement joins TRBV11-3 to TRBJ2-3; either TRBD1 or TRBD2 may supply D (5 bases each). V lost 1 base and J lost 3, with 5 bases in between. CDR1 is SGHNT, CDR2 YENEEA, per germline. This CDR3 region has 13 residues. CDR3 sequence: CASSLGGTDTQYF. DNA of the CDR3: TGTGCCAGCAGCTTAGGGGGGACAGATACGCAGTATTTT.

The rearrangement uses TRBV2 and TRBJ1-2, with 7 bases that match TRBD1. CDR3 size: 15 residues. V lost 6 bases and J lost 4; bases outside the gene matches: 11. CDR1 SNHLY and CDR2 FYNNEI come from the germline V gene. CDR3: CASSKGNRGPYGYTF. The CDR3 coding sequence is TGTGCCAGCAGCAAAGGGAACAGGGGCCCCTATGGCTACACCTTC.

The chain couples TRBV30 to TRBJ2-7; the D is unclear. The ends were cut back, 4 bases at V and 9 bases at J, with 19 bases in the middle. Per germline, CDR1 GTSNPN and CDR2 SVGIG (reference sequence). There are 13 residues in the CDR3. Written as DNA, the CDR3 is TGTGCCTGGACCGACATGACCATAGGCGTGCAGTACTTC. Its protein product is CAWTDMTIGVQYF.

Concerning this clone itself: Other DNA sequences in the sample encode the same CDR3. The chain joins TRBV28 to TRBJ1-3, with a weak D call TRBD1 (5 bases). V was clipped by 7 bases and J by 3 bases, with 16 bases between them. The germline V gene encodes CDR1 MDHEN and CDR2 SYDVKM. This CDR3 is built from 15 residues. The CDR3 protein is CASNLDRGDGNTIYF. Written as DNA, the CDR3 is TGTGCCAGCAACCTTGACAGAGGGGATGGAAACACCATATATTTT.

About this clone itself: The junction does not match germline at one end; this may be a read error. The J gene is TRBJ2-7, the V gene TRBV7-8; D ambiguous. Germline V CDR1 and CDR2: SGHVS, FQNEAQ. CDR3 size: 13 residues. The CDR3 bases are TGTACCAGCAGCTTGCCTAGTCGTTACGAGCAGTACTTC. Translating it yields CTSSLPSRYEQYF.

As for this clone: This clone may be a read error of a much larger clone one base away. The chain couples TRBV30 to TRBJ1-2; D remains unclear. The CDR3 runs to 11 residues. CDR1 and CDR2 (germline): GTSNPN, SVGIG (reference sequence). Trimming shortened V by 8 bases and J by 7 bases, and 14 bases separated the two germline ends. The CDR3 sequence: CARIQAGGYTF. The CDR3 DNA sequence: TGTGCCCGGATTCAGGCAGGTGGCTACACCTTC.

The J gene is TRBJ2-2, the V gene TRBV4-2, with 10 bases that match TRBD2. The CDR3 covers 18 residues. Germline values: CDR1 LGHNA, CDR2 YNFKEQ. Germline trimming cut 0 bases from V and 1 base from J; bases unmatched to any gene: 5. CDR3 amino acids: CASSQELAGGQNTGELFF. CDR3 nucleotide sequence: TGTGCCAGCAGCCAAGAATTAGCGGGAGGCCAGAACACCGGGGAGCTGTTTTTT.

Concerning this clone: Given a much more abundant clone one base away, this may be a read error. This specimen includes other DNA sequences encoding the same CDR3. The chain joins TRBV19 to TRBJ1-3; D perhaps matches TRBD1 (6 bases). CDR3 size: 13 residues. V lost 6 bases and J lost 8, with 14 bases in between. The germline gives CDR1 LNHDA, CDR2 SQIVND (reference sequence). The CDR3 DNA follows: TGTGCCAGTAGCTTCCCGGGGGCTGACACCATATATTTT. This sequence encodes CASSFPGADTIYF. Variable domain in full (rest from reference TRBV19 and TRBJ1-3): DGGITQSPKYLFRKEGQNVTLSCEQNLNHDAMYWYRQDPGQGLRLIYYSQIVNDFQKGDIAEGYSVSREKKESFPLTVTSAQKNPTAFYLCASSFPGADTIYFGEGSWLTVV.

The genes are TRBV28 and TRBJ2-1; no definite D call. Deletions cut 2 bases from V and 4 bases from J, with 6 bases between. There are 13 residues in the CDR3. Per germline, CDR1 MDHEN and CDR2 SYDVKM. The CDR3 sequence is CASSLKLYNEQFF. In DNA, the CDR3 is TGTGCCAGCAGTTTAAAACTGTACAATGAGCAGTTCTTC. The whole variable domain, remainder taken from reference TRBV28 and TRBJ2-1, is DVKVTQSSRYLVKRTGEKVFLECVQDMDHENMFWYRQDPGLGLRLIYFSYDVKMKEKGDIPEGYSVSREKKERFSLILESASTNQTSMYLCASSLKLYNEQFFGPGTRLTVL.

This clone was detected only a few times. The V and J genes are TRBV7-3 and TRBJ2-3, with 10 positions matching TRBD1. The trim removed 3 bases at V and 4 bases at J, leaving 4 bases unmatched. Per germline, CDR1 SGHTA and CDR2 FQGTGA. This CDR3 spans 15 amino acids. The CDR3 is CASSLDRGRADTQYF. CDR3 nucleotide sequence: TGTGCCAGCAGCTTGGACAGGGGGAGGGCAGATACGCAGTATTTT.

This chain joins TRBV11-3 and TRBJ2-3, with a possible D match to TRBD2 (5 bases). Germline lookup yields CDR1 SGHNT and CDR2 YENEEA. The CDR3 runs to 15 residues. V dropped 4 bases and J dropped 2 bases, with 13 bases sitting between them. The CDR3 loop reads CASSSSGTLTDTQYF. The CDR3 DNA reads TGTGCCAGCAGCTCCAGCGGAACCCTCACAGATACGCAGTATTTT.

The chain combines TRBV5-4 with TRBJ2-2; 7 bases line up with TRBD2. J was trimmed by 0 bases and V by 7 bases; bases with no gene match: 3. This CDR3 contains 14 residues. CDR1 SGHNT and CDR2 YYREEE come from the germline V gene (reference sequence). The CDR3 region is CASSSGANTGELFF. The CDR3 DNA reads TGTGCCAGCTCGAGCGGGGCGAACACCGGGGAGCTGTTTTTT. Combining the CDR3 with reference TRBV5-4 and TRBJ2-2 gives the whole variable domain ETGVTQSPTHLIKTRGQQVTLRCSSQSGHNTVSWYQQALGQGPQFIFQYYREEENGRGNFPPRFSGLQFPNYSSELNVNALELDDSALYLCASSSGANTGELFFGEGSRLTVL.

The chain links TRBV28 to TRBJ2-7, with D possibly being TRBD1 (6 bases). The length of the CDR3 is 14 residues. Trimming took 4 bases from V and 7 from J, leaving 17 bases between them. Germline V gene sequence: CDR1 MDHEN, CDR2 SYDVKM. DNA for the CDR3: TGTGCCAGCAGTTCCTGGACAGAGCCGTGGGAGCAGTACTTC. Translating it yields CASSSWTEPWEQYF.

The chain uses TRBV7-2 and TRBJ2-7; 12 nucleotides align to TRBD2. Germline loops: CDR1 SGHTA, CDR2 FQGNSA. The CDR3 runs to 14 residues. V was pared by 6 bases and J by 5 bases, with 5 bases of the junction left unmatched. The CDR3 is CASSIGLAGNEQYF. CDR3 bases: TGTGCCAGCAGTATAGGACTAGCGGGAAACGAGCAGTACTTC. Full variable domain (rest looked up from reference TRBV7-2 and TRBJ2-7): GAGVSQSPSNKVTEKGKDVELRCDPISGHTALYWYRQSLGQGLEFLIYFQGNSAPDKSGLPSDRFSAERTGGSVSTLTIQRTQQEDSAVYLCASSIGLAGNEQYFGPGTRLTVT.

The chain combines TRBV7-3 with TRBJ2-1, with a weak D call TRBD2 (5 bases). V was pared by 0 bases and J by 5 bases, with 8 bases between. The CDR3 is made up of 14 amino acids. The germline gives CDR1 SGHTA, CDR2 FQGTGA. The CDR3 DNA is TGTGCCAGCAGCTTAACAGCGGCAAACAATGAGCAGTTCTTC. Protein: CASSLTAANNEQFF.

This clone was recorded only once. The DNA of the CDR3 is TGTGCCAGTAGTAGACCGGCGGGACCAACTAATGAAAAACTGTTTTTT. Amino acid sequence: CASSRPAGPTNEKLFF. V is TRBV19 and J is TRBJ1-4; a weak D match, TRBD1 (5 bases). V lost 4 bases and J lost 0, with 12 bases in between. CDR3 length equals 16 residues. Germline assignment: CDR1 LNHDA and CDR2 SQIVND (reference sequence).

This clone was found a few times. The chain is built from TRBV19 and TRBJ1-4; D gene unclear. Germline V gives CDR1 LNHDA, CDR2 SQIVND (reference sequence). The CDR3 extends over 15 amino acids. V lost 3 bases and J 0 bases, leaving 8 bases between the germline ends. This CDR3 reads CASSMEIATNEKLFF. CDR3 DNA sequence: TGTGCCAGTAGTATGGAGATTGCAACTAATGAAAAACTGTTTTTT.

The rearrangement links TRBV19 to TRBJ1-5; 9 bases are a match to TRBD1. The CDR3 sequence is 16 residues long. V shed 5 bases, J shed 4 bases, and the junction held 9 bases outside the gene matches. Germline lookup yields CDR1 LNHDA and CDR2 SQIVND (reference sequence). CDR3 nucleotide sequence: TGTGCCAGTAGTCCACTAATAGGACAGGGGAATCAGCCCCAGCATTTT. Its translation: CASSPLIGQGNQPQHF.

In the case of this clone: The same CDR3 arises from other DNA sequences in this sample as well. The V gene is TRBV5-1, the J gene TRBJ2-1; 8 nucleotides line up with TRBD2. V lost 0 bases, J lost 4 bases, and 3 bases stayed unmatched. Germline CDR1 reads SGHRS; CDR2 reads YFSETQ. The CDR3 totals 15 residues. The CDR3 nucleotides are TGCGCCAGCAGCTTGGGCGGGGGGCAGTACAATGAGCAGTTCTTC. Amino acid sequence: CASSLGGGQYNEQFF.

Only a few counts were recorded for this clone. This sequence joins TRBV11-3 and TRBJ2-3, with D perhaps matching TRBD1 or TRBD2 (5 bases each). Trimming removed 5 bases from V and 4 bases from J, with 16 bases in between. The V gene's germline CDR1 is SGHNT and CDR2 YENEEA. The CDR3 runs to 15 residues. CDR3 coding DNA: TGTGCCAGCAGCCCGAGAGGGATGGGACCAGATACGCAGTATTTT. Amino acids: CASSPRGMGPDTQYF.